A selection of T cell receptor beta chains follows, all from one sample in a study of T cells after posttransplantation cyclophosphamide. The repertoire was sequenced with immunoSEQ multiplex PCR; TCRdb's copy has only in-frame clones and lacks some. Singletons are absent from the sample, which has tens of thousands of clones. Sequenced input: PBMCs. The receptors come from a man aged 50 or older in good health, CMV-negative, and a related stem cell transplant donor. Each CDR3 is given with its conserved first and last residue. A D gene is named only where the DNA matches it firmly. The listing skips clone size in some rows; elsewhere it reads once, few, many or a size class.

j_call | d_call | clone_size | v_call | cdr3_nt | cdr3_aa
TRBJ2-7 | . | many | TRBV5-1 | TGCGCCAGCAGCTTGGGGGCCGGGACAAGTAGCTACGAGCAGTACTTC | CASSLGAGTSSYEQYF
TRBJ2-3 | TRBD2 | many | TRBV5-5 | TGTGCCAGCAGCTTGGGGCTAGCGGCCCGCACAGATACGCAGTATTTT | CASSLGLAARTDTQYF
TRBJ2-1 | TRBD2 | few | TRBV11-2 | TGTGCCAGCAGTTATCGGGAGGGCTCCTACAATGAGCAGTTCTTC | CASSYREGSYNEQFF
TRBJ2-5 | . | many | TRBV5-6 | TGTGCCAGCAGCCGGGTAAAGGACCAAGAGACCCAGTACTTC | CASSRVKDQETQYF
TRBJ2-7 | TRBD1 | many | TRBV18 | TGTGCCAGCTCACCACGGGCCGGGACAGGGGTTTACGAGCAGTACTTC | CASSPRAGTGVYEQYF
TRBJ2-7 | TRBD2 | . | TRBV5-1 | TGCGCCAGCAGCTCCCTCGCGGGGGGTTACGAGCAGTACTTC | CASSSLAGGYEQYF
TRBJ2-2 | TRBD2 | many | TRBV19 | TGTGCCAGTAGTATAGATGGGGCGGGAGGGCCCCGCACCGGGGAGCTGTTTTTT | CASSIDGAGGPRTGELFF
TRBJ1-1 | . | many | TRBV4-3 | TGCGCCAGCAGCCAAGGGTCGGGTTGGGTGGGCACTGAAGCTTTCTTT | CASSQGSGWVGTEAFF
TRBJ2-1 | TRBD2 | . | TRBV27 | TGTGCCAGCAGTTTGGGAGGGCGTCAGGGTTTCCATGAGCAGTTCTTC | CASSLGGRQGFHEQFF
TRBJ1-5 | . | many | TRBV5-1 | TGCGCCAGCAGCTTGGCGCAGGGTAGCAATCAGCCCCAGCATTTT | CASSLAQGSNQPQHF
TRBJ1-5 | . | many | TRBV27 | TGTGCCAGCAGTTTATCGAGGGGGGGTGGCAATCAGCCCCAGCATTTT | CASSLSRGGGNQPQHF
TRBJ2-7 | . | many | TRBV6-1 | TGTGCCAGCAGTCCCCGAAGGGGCGAGCAGTACTTC | CASSPRRGEQYF
TRBJ2-7 | . | many | TRBV23-1 | TGCGCCAGCAGTCAGGCCAGAATACGCTACGAGCAGTACTTC | CASSQARIRYEQYF
TRBJ1-1 | . | many | TRBV11-2 | TGTGCCAGCAGCTTATGGTCCCAGATGAACACTGAAGCTTTCTTT | CASSLWSQMNTEAFF
TRBJ2-7 | . | many | TRBV4-3 | TGCGCCAGCAGCCAAGAATATCGGCAGGGTAGTTACGAGCAGTACTTC | CASSQEYRQGSYEQYF
TRBJ2-7 | TRBD1 | many | TRBV5-1 | TGCGCCAGCAGCTTCACAGGGGTCAAGGAGCAGTACTTC | CASSFTGVKEQYF
TRBJ2-7 | . | many | TRBV7-9 | TGTGCCAGCGAGACAGGTAGGACCTACGAGCAGTACTTC | CASETGRTYEQYF
TRBJ1-2 | TRBD1 | medium-sized | TRBV7-9 | TGTGCCAGCAGCTCATGGACAGGGACGGATGGCTACACCTTC | CASSSWTGTDGYTF
TRBJ2-1 | TRBD2 | many | TRBV19 | TGTGCCAGTAGTATGAAGGCTAGCGGGACAAACCTGGGGCGCAATGAGCAGTTCTTC | CASSMKASGTNLGRNEQFF
TRBJ1-1 | TRBD1 | many | TRBV2 | TGTGCCAGCAGCCCTACCCGACAGGGGGCGGCTGAAGCTTTCTTT | CASSPTRQGAAEAFF
TRBJ2-7 | TRBD2 | few | TRBV5-1 | TGCGCCAGCAGCATGCAGCGGGAGAGAGTATACGAGCAGTACTTC | CASSMQRERVYEQYF
TRBJ2-7 | TRBD1 | many | TRBV27 | TGTGCCAGCAGTTTTCGGGGACAGTACAAAAGCTCCTACGAGCAGTACTTC | CASSFRGQYKSSYEQYF
TRBJ2-7 | TRBD2 | . | TRBV7-2 | TGTGCCAGCAGCTTGGGTGGTAGCGGGGTCTACGAGCAGTACTTC | CASSLGGSGVYEQYF
TRBJ1-1 | TRBD1 | many | TRBV5-1 | TGCGCCAGCAGAATACAGGGGGCGACGGGGATGAACACTGAAGCTTTCTTT | CASRIQGATGMNTEAFF
TRBJ2-6 | . | few | TRBV29-1 | TGCAGCGTTCAGATGGCTGGGGCCAACGTCCTGACTTTC | CSVQMAGANVLTF
TRBJ2-7 | TRBD1 | many | TRBV6-1 | TGTGCCAGCAGGGCGGGACAGGGGGTCTACGAGCAGTACTTC | CASRAGQGVYEQYF
TRBJ2-4 | . | many | TRBV5-6 | TGTGCCAGCAGCTTGATAGGACAGAAAAACATTCAGTACTTC | CASSLIGQKNIQYF
TRBJ2-7 | TRBD2 | many | TRBV5-5 | TGTGCCAGCAGCTGGACTAGCGACTACGAGCAGTACTTC | CASSWTSDYEQYF
TRBJ2-5 | . | . | TRBV12-5 | TGTGCTAGTGGTTATTACCTCGGCAGGGGAGTTGAGCAGTACTTC | CASGYYLGRGVEQYF
TRBJ2-7 | . | many | TRBV29-1 | TGCAGCGTTGAAGAGGGCTTTGCCAACACCTACGAGCAGTACTTC | CSVEEGFANTYEQYF
TRBJ2-3 | TRBD2 | few | TRBV5-1 | TGCGCCAGCAGCTTGGGGACTAGCGGGGGGCGATCTCCTAGCACAGATACGCAGTATTTT | CASSLGTSGGRSPSTDTQYF
TRBJ1-5 | TRBD1 | few | TRBV13 | TGTGCCAGCAGCTTAGGCCTCCTTCGGCGACAGGGTGTCGATCAGCCCCAGCATTTT | CASSLGLLRRQGVDQPQHF
TRBJ1-1 | . | many | TRBV19 | TGTGCCAGTAGTATGGGCAGGGGTTACACTGAAGCTTTCTTT | CASSMGRGYTEAFF
TRBJ1-5 | . | . | TRBV5-1 | TGCGCCAGCAGCTTGGACGGAGGTGGTCAGGCCCAGCATTTT | CASSLDGGGQAQHF
TRBJ1-6 | . | many | TRBV10-3 | TGTGCCATCAGTGAGTCGACCCAGGGTAATTCACCCCTCCACTTT | CAISESTQGNSPLHF
TRBJ1-6 | TRBD1 | many | TRBV6-5 | TGTGCCAGCACTCCATATGGGACAGGGGGCCTCGCCCTCCACTTT | CASTPYGTGGLALHF
TRBJ1-2 | TRBD1 | many | TRBV27 | TGTGCCAGCAGTTCCCGAACAGGGGGGAGATATGGCTACACCTTC | CASSSRTGGRYGYTF
TRBJ1-2 | . | many | TRBV18 | TGTGCCAGCTCACCACCGAGTTATGTCTGGGGCTACACCTTC | CASSPPSYVWGYTF
TRBJ1-3 | TRBD1 | many | TRBV5-1 | TGCGCCAGCAGCCAGGGGGCGGGAAACACCATATATTTT | CASSQGAGNTIYF
TRBJ2-2 | . | many | TRBV7-3 | TGTGCCAGCAGCTTAGAGGGGGGGCGCACCGGGGAGCTGTTTTTT | CASSLEGGRTGELFF
TRBJ1-4 | TRBD1 | few | TRBV15 | TGTGCCACCAGCAGAGTTTTGTTGGGACAGGAAAAACTGTTTTTT | CATSRVLLGQEKLFF